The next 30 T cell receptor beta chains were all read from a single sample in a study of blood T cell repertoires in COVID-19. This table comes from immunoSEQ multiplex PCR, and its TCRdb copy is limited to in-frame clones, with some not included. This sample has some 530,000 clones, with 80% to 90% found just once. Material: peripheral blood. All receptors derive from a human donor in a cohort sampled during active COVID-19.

CDR3 sequence (DNA): TGTGCCAGCAGCTTCAGGACTTTGTATACTGGCACAGATACGCAGTATTTT. Encoded protein: CASSFRTLYTGTDTQYF. This sequence joins TRBV7-2 and TRBJ2-3; D perhaps matches TRBD2 (5 bases). The length of the CDR3 is 17 residues. Germline values: CDR1 SGHTA, CDR2 FQGNSA. V dropped 3 bases and J dropped 1 base, with 17 bases sitting between them.

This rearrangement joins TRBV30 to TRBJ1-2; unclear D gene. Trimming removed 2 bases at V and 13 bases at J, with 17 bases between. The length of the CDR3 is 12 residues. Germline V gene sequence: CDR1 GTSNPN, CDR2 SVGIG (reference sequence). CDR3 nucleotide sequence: TGTGCCTGGAGTCCTAACCCGTATGGTCGCACCTTC. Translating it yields CAWSPNPYGRTF.

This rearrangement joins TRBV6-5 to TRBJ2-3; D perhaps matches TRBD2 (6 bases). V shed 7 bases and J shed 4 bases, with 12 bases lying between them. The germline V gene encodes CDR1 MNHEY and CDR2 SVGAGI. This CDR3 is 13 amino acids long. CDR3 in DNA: TGTGCCAGCATACTAGCCCCGGCAGATACGCAGTATTTT. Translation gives CASILAPADTQYF.

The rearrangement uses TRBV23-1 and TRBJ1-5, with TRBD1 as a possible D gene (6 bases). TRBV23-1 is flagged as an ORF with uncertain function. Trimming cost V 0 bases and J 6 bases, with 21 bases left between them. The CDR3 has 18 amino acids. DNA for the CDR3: TGCGCCAGCAGTCAATCAACGTCGGGCAGGGAAGGGGGTCAGCCCCAGCATTTT. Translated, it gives CASSQSTSGREGGQPQHF.

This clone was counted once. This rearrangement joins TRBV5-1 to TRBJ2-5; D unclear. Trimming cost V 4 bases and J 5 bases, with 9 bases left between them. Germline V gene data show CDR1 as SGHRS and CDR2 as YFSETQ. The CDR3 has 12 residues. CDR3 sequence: CASSGVSETQYF. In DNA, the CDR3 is TGCGCCAGCAGCGGAGTTTCGGAGACCCAGTACTTC.

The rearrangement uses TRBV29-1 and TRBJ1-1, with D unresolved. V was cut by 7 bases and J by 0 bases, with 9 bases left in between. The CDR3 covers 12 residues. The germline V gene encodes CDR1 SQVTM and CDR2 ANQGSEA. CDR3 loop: CSGTRVNTEAFF. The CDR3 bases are TGCAGCGGCACTAGGGTGAACACTGAAGCTTTCTTT.

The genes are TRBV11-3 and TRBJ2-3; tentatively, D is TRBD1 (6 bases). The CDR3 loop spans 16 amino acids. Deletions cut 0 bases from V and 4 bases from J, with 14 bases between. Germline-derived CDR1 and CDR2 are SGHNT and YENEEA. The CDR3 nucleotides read TGTGCCAGCAGCTTAGATCCCGCCACAGGGCCAGATACGCAGTATTTT. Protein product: CASSLDPATGPDTQYF.

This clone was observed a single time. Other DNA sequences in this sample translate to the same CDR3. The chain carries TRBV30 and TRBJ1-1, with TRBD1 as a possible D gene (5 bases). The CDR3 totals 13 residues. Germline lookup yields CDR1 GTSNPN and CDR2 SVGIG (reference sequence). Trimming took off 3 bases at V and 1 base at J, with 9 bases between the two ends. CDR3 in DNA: TGTGCCTGGAGCCCCCAGGGGAACACTGAAGCTTTCTTT. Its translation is CAWSPQGNTEAFF. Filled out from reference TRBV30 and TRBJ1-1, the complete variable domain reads SQTIHQWPATLVQPVGSPLSLECTVEGTSNPNLYWYRQAAGRGLQLLFYSVGIGQISSEVPQNLSASRPQDRQFILSSKKLLLSDSGFYLCAWSPQGNTEAFFGQGTRLTVV.

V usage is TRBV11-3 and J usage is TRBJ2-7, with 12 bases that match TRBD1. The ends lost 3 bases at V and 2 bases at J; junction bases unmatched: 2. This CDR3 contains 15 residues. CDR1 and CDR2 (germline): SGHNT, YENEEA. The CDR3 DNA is TGTGCCAGCAGCTTGGGGACAGGGGGCACCTACGAGCAGTACTTC. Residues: CASSLGTGGTYEQYF.

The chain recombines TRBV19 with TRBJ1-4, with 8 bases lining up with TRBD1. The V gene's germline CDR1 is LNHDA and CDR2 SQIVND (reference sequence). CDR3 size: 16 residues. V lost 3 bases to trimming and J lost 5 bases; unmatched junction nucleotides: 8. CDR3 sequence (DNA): TGTGCCAGTAGTATTTCAGGGGGCCGCGGGAATGAAAAACTGTTTTTT. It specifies CASSISGGRGNEKLFF.

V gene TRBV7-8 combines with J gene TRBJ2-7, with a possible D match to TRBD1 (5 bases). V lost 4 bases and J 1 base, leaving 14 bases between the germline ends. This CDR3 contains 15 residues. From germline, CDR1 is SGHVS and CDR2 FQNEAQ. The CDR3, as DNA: TGTGCCAGCAGCTGGAGTAGGGGCGTTTCCTACGAGCAGTACTTC. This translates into CASSWSRGVSYEQYF.

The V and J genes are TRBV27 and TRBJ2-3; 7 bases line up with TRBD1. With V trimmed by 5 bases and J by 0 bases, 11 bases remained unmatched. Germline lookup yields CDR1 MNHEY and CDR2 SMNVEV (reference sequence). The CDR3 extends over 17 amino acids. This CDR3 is CASSHTLRGPSTDTQYF. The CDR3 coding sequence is TGTGCCAGCAGTCACACCCTAAGGGGGCCTAGCACAGATACGCAGTATTTT.

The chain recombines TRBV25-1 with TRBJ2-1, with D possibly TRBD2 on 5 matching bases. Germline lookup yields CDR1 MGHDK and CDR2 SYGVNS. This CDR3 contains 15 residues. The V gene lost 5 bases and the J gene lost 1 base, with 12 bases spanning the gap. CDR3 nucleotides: TGTGCCAGCAGTAAGCACGGGATATCCTACAATGAGCAGTTCTTC. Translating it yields CASSKHGISYNEQFF.

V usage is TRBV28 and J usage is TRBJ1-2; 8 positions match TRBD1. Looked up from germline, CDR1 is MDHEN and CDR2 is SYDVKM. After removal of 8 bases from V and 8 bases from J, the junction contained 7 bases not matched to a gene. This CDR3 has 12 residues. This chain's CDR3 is CASRQGAGGYTF. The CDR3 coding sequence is TGTGCCAGCCGCCAGGGGGCTGGAGGCTACACCTTC.

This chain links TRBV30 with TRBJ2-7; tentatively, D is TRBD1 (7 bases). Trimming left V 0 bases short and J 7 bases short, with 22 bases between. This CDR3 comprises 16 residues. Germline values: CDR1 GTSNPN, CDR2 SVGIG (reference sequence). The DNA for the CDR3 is TGTGCCTGGAGTGTATCACGGATTAAGGGGGCGGGAGAGCAGTACTTC. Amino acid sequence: CAWSVSRIKGAGEQYF.

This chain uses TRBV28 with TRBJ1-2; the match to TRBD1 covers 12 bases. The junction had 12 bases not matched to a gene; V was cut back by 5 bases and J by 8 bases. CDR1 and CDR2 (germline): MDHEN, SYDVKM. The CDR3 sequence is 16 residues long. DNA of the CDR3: TGTGCCAGCAGTGCGGGACAGGGGGCTGGAGTTAACGGCTACACCTTC. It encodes CASSAGQGAGVNGYTF.

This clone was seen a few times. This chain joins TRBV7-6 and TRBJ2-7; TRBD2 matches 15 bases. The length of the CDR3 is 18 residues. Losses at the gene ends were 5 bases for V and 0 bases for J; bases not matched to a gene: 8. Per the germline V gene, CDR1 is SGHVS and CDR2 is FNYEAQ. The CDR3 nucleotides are TGTGCCAGCAGCCCGGGACTAGCGGGAGGTCAGAGCTCCTACGAGCAGTACTTC. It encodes CASSPGLAGGQSSYEQYF.

The CDR3 sequence is CASSTQQGTYGYTF. CDR3 DNA: TGTGCCAGCAGCACACAACAGGGTACCTATGGCTACACCTTC. This chain connects TRBV7-3 to TRBJ1-2; TRBD1 is a possible D gene (6 bases). The V gene's germline CDR1 is SGHTA and CDR2 FQGTGA. The CDR3 contains 14 residues. The V and J ends lost 5 bases and 4 bases respectively, with 14 bases between them.

Here the CDR3 DNA reads TGCGCCAGCAGCTTACAGGGTACTGAGGGTACGCAGTATTTT. This encodes CASSLQGTEGTQYF. This chain uses TRBV5-1 with TRBJ2-3; D is perhaps TRBD1 (6 bases). V was clipped by 2 bases and J by 8 bases, with 15 bases between them. The germline V gene encodes CDR1 SGHRS and CDR2 YFSETQ. This CDR3 has 14 amino acids. The entire variable domain, with the rest obtained from reference TRBV5-1 and TRBJ2-3, is as follows: KAGVTQTPRYLIKTRGQQVTLSCSPISGHRSVSWYQQTPGQGLQFLFEYFSETQRNKGNFPGRFSGRQFSNSRSEMNVSTLELGDSALYLCASSLQGTEGTQYFGPGTRLTVL.

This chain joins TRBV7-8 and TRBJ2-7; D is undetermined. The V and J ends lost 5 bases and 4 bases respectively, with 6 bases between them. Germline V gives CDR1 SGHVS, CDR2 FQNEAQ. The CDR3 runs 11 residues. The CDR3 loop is CASSPVYEQYF. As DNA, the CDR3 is TGTGCCAGCAGCCCCGTATACGAGCAGTACTTC. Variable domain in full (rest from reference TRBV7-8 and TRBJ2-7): GAGVSQSPRYKVAKRGQDVALRCDPISGHVSLFWYQQALGQGPEFLTYFQNEAQLDKSGLPSDRFFAERPEGSVSTLKIQRTQQEDSAVYLCASSPVYEQYFGPGTRLTVT.

DNA of the CDR3: TGTGCCAGCAGCGTAAATGGAGCGAACACCGGGGAGCTGTTTTTT. Its translation: CASSVNGANTGELFF. The J gene is TRBJ2-2, the V gene TRBV9; D gene uncertain. The CDR3 runs to 15 residues. The germline V and J ends were trimmed by 1 base and 0 bases, with 7 bases remaining between them. Germline CDR1 and CDR2: SGDLS and YYNGEE.

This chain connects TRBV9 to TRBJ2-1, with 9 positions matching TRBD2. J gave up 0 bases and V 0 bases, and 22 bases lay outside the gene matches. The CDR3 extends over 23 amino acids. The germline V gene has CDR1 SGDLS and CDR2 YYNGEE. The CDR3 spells CASSVGSPGGASGNVGSYNEQFF. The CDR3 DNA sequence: TGTGCCAGCAGCGTAGGTTCCCCGGGGGGGGCTAGCGGGAATGTAGGCTCCTACAATGAGCAGTTCTTC.

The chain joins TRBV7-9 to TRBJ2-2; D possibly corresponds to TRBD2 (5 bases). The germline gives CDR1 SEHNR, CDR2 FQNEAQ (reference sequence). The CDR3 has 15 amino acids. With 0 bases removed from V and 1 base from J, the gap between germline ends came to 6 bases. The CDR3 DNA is TGTGCCAGCAGCTTAGCGGGAGAGAACACCGGGGAGCTGTTTTTT. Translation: CASSLAGENTGELFF.

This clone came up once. CDR3 nucleotides: TGTGCCTGGAAGCGGGAGTCGCCGGAGACTGAAGCTTTCTTT. It translates to CAWKRESPETEAFF. This sequence joins TRBV30 and TRBJ1-1; D gene uncertain. The V gene's germline CDR1 is GTSNPN and CDR2 SVGIG (reference sequence). Deletions cut 4 bases from V and 5 bases from J, with 17 bases between. This CDR3 spans 14 amino acids.

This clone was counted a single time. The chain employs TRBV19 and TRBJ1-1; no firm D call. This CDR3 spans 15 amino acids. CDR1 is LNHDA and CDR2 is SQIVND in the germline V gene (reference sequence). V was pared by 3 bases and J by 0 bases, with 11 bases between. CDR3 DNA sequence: TGTGCCAGTAGTATGGGCGGGAGACTGAACACTGAAGCTTTCTTT. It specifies CASSMGGRLNTEAFF.

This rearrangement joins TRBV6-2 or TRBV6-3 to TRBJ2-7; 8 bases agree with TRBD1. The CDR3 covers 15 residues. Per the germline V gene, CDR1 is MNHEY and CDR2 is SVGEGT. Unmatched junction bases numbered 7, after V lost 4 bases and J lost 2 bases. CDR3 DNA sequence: TGTGCCAGCAGTTCGTCCGGGACAGGAGCCTACGAGCAGTACTTC. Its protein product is CASSSSGTGAYEQYF.

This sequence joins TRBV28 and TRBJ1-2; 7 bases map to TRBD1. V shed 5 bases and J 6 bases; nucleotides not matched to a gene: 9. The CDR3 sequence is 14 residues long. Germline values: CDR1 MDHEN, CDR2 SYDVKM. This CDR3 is CASSLTGGQDGYTF. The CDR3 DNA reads TGTGCCAGCAGTCTGACAGGAGGACAGGATGGCTACACCTTC.

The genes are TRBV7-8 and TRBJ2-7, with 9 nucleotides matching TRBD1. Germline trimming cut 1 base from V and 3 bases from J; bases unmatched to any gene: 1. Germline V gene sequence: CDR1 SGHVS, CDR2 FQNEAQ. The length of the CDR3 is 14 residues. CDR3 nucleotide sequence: TGTGCCAGCAGCTTAGGGGGACAGGGCTACGAGCAGTACTTC. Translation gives CASSLGGQGYEQYF. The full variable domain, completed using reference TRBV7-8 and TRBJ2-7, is GAGVSQSPRYKVAKRGQDVALRCDPISGHVSLFWYQQALGQGPEFLTYFQNEAQLDKSGLPSDRFFAERPEGSVSTLKIQRTQQEDSAVYLCASSLGGQGYEQYFGPGTRLTVT.

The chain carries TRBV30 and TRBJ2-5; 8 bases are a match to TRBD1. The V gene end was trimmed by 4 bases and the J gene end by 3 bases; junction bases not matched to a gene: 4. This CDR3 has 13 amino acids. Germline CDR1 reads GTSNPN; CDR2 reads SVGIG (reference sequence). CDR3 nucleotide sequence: TGTGCCTGGAACCGACAGGGGAAAGAGACCCAGTACTTC. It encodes CAWNRQGKETQYF. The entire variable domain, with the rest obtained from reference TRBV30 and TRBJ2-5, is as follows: SQTIHQWPATLVQPVGSPLSLECTVEGTSNPNLYWYRQAAGRGLQLLFYSVGIGQISSEVPQNLSASRPQDRQFILSSKKLLLSDSGFYLCAWNRQGKETQYFGPGTRLLVL.

The CDR3 here is CASSLIMVAGITDTQYF. CDR3 in DNA: TGTGCCAGCAGTCTCATCATGGTAGCGGGGATCACAGATACGCAGTATTTT. The gene calls are TRBV28 and TRBJ2-3, with 8 positions matching TRBD2. CDR3 size: 17 residues. Germline V gene sequence: CDR1 MDHEN, CDR2 SYDVKM. The V and J ends lost 5 bases and 2 bases, in that order; junction bases with no gene match: 12.